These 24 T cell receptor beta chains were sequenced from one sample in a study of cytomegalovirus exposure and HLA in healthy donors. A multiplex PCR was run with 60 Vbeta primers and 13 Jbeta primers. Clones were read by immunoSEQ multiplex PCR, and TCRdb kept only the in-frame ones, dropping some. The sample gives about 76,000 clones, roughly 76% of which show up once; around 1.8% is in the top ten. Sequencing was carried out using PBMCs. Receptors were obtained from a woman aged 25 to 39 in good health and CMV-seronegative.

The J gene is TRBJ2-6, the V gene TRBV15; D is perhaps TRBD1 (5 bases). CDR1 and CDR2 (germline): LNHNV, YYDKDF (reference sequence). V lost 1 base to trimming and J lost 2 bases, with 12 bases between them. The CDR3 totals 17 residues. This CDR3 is CATSRVVGRAGANVLTF. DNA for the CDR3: TGTGCCACCAGCAGAGTGGTGGGCAGGGCTGGGGCCAACGTCCTGACTTTC.

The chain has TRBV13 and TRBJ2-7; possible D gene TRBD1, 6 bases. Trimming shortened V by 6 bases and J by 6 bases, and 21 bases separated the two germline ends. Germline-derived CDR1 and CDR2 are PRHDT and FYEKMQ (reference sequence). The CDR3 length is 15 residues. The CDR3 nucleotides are TGTGCCAGCAGTTCCTCGGACAGACGGACTGGCGAGCAGTACTTC. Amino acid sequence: CASSSSDRRTGEQYF.

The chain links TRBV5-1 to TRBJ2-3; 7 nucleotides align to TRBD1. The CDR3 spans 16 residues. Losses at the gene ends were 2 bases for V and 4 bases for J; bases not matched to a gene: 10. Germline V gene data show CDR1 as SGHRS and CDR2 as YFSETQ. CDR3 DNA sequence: TGCGCCAGCAGCTTAGGCGGAGAGGGGGCCGCAGATACGCAGTATTTT. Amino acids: CASSLGGEGAADTQYF.

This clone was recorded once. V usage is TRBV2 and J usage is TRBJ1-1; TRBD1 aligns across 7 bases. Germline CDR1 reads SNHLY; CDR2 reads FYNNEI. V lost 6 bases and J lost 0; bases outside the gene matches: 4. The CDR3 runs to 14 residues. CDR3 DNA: TGTGCCAGCAGACTACAGGGGATGAACACTGAAGCTTTCTTT. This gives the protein CASRLQGMNTEAFF.

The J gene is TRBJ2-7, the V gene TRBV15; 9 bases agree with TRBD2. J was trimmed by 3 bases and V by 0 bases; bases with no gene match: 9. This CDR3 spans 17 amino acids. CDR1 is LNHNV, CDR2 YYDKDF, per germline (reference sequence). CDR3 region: CATSRDRVPAGGYEQYF. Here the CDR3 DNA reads TGTGCCACCAGCAGAGATCGCGTCCCAGCGGGAGGCTACGAGCAGTACTTC.

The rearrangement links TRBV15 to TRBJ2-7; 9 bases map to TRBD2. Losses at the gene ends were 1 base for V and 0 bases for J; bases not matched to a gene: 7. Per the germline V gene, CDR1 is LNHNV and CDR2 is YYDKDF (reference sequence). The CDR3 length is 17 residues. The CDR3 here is CATSRGGGRAHSYEQYF. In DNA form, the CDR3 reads TGTGCCACCAGCAGAGGTGGCGGGAGGGCCCACTCCTACGAGCAGTACTTC.

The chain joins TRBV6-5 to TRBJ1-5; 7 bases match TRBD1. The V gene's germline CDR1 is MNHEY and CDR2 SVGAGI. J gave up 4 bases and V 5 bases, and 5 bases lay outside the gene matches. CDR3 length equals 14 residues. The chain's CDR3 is CASSPGTVNQPQHF. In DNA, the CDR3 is TGTGCCAGCAGTCCCGGGACAGTTAATCAGCCCCAGCATTTT.

CDR3: CASSYMASGSREQYF. CDR3 nucleotides: TGTGCCAGCAGTTATATGGCTAGCGGGTCTCGCGAGCAGTACTTC. The chain carries TRBV6-5 and TRBJ2-7, with 8 bases fitting TRBD2. Unmatched junction bases numbered 10, after V lost 3 bases and J lost 6 bases. CDR3 length: 15 residues. Germline CDR1 MNHEY, CDR2 SVGAGI.

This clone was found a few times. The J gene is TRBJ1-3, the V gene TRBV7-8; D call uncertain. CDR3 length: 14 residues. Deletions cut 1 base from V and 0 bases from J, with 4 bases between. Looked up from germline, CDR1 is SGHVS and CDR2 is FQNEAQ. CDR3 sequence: CASSLDGSGNTIYF. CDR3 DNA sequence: TGTGCCAGCAGCTTAGACGGCTCTGGAAACACCATATATTTT. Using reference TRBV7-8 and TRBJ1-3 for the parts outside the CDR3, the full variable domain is GAGVSQSPRYKVAKRGQDVALRCDPISGHVSLFWYQQALGQGPEFLTYFQNEAQLDKSGLPSDRFFAERPEGSVSTLKIQRTQQEDSAVYLCASSLDGSGNTIYFGEGSWLTVV.

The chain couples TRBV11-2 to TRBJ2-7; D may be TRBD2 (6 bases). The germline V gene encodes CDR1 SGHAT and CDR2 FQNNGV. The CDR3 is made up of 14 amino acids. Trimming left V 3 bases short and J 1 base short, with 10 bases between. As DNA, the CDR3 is TGTGCCAGCAGCTTTCTAGGAGGGTCCTACGAGCAGTACTTC. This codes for CASSFLGGSYEQYF.

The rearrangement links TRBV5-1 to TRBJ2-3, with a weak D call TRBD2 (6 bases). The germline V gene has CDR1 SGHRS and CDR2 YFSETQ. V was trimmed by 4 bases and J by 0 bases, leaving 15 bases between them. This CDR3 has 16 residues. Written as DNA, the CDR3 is TGCGCCAGCAGCCCGAGTAGCGGAGCTAGCACAGATACGCAGTATTTT. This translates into CASSPSSGASTDTQYF.

DNA for the CDR3: TGTGCCAGCAGCCTCCGGAGCGCTAGCACAGATACGCAGTATTTT. This gives the protein CASSLRSASTDTQYF. The V and J genes are TRBV5-4 and TRBJ2-3; D remains ambiguous. This CDR3 is built from 15 residues. Germline assignment: CDR1 SGHNT and CDR2 YYREEE (reference sequence). Trimming stripped 4 bases from V and 0 bases from J, with 12 bases between.

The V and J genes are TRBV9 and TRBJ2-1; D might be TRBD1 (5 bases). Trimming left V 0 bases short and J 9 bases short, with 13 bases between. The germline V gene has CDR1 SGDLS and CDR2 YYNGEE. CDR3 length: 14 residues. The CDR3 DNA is TGTGCCAGCAGCGTAGGCGGTCAGGGTATTGAGCAGTTCTTC. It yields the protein CASSVGGQGIEQFF.

CDR3 sequence (DNA): TGCAGCGTTGGGGACAGGGTAAATGAGCAGTTCTTC. It codes for CSVGDRVNEQFF. V and J are TRBV29-1 and TRBJ2-1; the match to TRBD1 covers 9 bases. Germline loops: CDR1 SQVTM, CDR2 ANQGSEA. This CDR3 is built from 12 residues. V was clipped by 4 bases and J by 7 bases; unmatched bases: 2.

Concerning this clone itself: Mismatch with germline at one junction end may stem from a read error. The CDR3 DNA follows: TGTGCCAGCAGTGAACCTAAACAGGGGTTTTTC. It yields the protein CASSEPKQGFF. V and J are TRBV2 and TRBJ2-7; 7 bases are shared with TRBD1. CDR3 length: 11 amino acids. The germline gives CDR1 SNHLY, CDR2 FYNNEI. Supplemented by reference TRBV2 and TRBJ2-7, the full variable domain reads EPEVTQTPSHQVTQMGQEVILRCVPISNHLYFYWYRQILGQKVEFLVSFYNNEISEKSEIFDDQFSVERPDGSNFTLKIRSTKLEDSAMYFCASSEPKQGFFGPGTRLTVT.

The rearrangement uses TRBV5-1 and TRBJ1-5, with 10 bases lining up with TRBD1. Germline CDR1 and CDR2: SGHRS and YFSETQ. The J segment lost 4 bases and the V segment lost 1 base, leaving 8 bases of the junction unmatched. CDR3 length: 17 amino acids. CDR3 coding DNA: TGCGCCAGCAGCTTGTTACCGGAGGGACAGGGGAATCAGCCCCAGCATTTT. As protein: CASSLLPEGQGNQPQHF.

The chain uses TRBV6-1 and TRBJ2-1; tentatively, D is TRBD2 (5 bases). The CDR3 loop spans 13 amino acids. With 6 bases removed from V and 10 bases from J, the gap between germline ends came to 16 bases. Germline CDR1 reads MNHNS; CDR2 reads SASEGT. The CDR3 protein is CASSDNRGREQFF. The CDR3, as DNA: TGTGCCAGCAGCGACAATCGGGGTCGAGAGCAGTTCTTC.

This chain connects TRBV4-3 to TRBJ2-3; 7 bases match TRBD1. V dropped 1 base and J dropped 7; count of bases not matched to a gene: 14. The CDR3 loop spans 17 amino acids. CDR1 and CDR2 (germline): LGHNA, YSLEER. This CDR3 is CASSQVSNRGVRHTQYF. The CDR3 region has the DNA TGCGCCAGCAGCCAAGTCTCCAACAGGGGAGTTCGACATACGCAGTATTTT.

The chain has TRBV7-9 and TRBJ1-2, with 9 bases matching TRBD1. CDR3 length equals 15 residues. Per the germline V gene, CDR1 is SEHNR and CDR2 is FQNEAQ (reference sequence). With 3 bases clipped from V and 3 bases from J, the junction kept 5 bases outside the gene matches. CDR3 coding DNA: TGTGCCAGCAGCTTGAGGGACAGGGACCACTATGGCTACACCTTC. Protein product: CASSLRDRDHYGYTF. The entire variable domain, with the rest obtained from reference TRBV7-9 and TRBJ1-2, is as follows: DTGVSQNPRHKITKRGQNVTFRCDPISEHNRLYWYRQTLGQGPEFLTYFQNEAQLEKSRLLSDRFSAERPKGSFSTLEIQRTEQGDSAMYLCASSLRDRDHYGYTFGSGTRLTVV.

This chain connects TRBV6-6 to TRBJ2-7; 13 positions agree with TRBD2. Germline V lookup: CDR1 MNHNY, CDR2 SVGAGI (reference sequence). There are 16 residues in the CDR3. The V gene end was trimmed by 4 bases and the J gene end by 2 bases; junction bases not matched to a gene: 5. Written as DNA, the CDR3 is TGTGCCAGCAGTTCGGGACTAGCGGGGCGAACCTACGAGCAGTACTTC. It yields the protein CASSSGLAGRTYEQYF.

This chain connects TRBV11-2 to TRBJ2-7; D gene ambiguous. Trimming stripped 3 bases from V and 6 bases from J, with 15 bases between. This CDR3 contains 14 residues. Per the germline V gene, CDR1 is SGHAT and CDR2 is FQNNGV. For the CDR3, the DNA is TGTGCCAGCAGCTTCGACCGGAGTATTGGCGAGCAGTACTTC. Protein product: CASSFDRSIGEQYF.

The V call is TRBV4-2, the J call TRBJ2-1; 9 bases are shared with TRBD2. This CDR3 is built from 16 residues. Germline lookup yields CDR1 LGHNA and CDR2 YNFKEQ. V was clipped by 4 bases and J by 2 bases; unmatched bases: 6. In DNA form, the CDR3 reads TGTGCCAGCAGCCGCCGACTAGCGGACACCTACAATGAGCAGTTCTTC. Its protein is CASSRRLADTYNEQFF.

CDR3 nucleotides: TGTGCCAGCAGTTTATCGCCGCTGGGGACAGGGGTTGGCGAGCAGTACTTC. This gives the protein CASSLSPLGTGVGEQYF. The chain uses TRBV27 and TRBJ2-5; TRBD1 matches 10 bases. The J call may be incorrect, as the DNA end agrees better with TRBJ2-7. Germline-derived CDR1 and CDR2 are MNHEY and SMNVEV (reference sequence). This CDR3 has 17 residues.

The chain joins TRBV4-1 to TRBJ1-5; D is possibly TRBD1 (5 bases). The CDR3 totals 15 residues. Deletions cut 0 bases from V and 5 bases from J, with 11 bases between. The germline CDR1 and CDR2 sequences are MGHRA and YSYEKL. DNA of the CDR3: TGCGCCAGCAGCCAAGACGGGGGGGGAGATCAGCCCCAGCATTTT. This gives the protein CASSQDGGGDQPQHF.